The entry that follows covers one T cell receptor beta chain sequence. This CDR3 contains 15 residues. Germline loops: CDR1 MNHEY, CDR2 SVGEGT. The sample originates from a study of monozygotic twins with inflammatory bowel disease. TCRdb reprocessed the 5' RACE reads; each CDR3 protein has one entry and no DNA is given. This sample's table has approximately 400,000 distinct CDR3 sequences. The specimen sequenced was blood. The V and J genes are TRBV6-2 or TRBV6-3 and TRBJ2-2. This TCR was recovered from a human donor with ulcerative colitis or Crohn's disease, or a healthy co-twin of an affected twin (not recorded which). CDR3: CASSYNSWKAGELFF.